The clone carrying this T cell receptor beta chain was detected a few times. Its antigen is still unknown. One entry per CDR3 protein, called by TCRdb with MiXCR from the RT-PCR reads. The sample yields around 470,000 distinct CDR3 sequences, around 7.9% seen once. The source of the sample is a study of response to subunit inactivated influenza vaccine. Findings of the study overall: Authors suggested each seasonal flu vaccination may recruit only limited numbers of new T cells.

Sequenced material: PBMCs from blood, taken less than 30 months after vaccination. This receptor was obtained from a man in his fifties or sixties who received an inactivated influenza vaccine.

The CDR3 nucleotides are TGTGCCTGGAGCGCCAGGACTAGCGGGGTTATAGATACGCAGTATTTT. Translating gives CAWSARTSGVIDTQYF. This chain joins TRBV30 and TRBJ2-3; 12 bases are a match to TRBD2. This CDR3 has 16 amino acids. With 3 bases clipped from V and 5 bases from J, the junction kept 9 bases outside the gene matches. The germline gives CDR1 GTSNPN, CDR2 SVGIG (reference sequence).